This TCR beta chain was observed in a study of T cell repertoires in cytomegalovirus infection. Concerning this clonotype: Its antigen is still unknown.

MiXCR, applied by TCRdb to the reads, yields one record per CDR3 protein. The sample has about 160,000 distinct CDR3 sequences, 15% to 20% seen once; the top ten hold approximately 18%. CDR1 and CDR2 (germline): ENHRY, SYGVKD. CDR3 length equals 13 residues. The germline V and J ends were trimmed by 2 bases and 6 bases, with 11 bases remaining between them. Study findings and constraints: Frequencies of public TCR beta families were cumulated, and this identified carriers of CMV plus the relevant HLA.

The chain combines TRBV10-3 with TRBJ2-7; no firm D call. The TCR originated in a human donor in good health (CMV status not recorded). Some clones in this sample may be carry-over from other donors' samples. The specimen was CD8+ T cells from PBMCs. The CDR3 region has the DNA TGTGCCATCAGTGAGGGGGTGCGCAGCGAGCAGTACTTC. Residues: CAISEGVRSEQYF.